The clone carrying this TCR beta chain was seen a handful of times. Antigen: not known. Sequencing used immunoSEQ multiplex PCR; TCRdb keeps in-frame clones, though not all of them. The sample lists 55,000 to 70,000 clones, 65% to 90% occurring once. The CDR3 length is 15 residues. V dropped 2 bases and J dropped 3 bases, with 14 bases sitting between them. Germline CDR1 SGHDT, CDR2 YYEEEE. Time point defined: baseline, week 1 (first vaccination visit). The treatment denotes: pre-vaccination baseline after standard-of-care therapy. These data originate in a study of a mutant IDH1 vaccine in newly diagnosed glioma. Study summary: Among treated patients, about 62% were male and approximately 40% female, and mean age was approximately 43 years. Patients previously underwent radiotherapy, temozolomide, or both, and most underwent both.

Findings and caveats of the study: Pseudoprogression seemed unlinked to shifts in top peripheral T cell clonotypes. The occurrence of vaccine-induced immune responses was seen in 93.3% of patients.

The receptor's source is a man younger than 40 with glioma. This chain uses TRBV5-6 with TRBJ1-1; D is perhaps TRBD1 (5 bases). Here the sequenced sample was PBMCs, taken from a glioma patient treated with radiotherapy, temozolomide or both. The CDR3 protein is CASSFDQGSYTEAFF. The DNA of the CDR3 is TGTGCCAGCAGCTTTGACCAGGGTTCGTACACTGAAGCTTTCTTT.